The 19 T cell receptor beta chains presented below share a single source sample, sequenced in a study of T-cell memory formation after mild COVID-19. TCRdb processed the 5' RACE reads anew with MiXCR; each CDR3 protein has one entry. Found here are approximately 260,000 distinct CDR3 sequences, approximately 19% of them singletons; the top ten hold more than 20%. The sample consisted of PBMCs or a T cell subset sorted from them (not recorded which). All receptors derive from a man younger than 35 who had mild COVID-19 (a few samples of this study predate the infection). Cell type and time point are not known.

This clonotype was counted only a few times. The CDR3 protein is CASSPGGAGPYEQYF. The CDR3 nucleotides are TGTGCCAGCAGCCCCGGGGGGGCGGGTCCCTACGAGCAGTACTTC. The genes are TRBV7-9 and TRBJ2-7, with 8 bases that match TRBD2. V was clipped by 5 bases and J by 2 bases; unmatched bases: 8. The germline V gene encodes CDR1 SEHNR and CDR2 FQNEAQ (reference sequence). The CDR3 length is 15 residues.

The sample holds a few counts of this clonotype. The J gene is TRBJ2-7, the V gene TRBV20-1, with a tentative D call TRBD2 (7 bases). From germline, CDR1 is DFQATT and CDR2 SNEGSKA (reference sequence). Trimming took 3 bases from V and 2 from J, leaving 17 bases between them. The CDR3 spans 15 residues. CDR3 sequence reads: CSARVGGTFAYEQYF. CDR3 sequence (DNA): TGCAGTGCTAGGGTGGGGGGGACATTCGCCTACGAGCAGTACTTC.

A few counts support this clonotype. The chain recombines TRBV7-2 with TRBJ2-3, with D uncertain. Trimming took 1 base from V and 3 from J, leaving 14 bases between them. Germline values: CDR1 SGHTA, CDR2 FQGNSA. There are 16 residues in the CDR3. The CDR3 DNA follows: TGTGCCAGCAGCTTAGGACGGTCCGCTAGGACAGATACGCAGTATTTT. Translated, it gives CASSLGRSARTDTQYF. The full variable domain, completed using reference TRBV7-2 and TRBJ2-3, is GAGVSQSPSNKVTEKGKDVELRCDPISGHTALYWYRQSLGQGLEFLIYFQGNSAPDKSGLPSDRFSAERTGGSVSTLTIQRTQQEDSAVYLCASSLGRSARTDTQYFGPGTRLTVL.

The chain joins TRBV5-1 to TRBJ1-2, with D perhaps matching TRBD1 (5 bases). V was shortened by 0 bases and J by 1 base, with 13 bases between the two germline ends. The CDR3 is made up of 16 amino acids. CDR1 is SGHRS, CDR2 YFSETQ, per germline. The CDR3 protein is CASSLAGRSLNYGYTF. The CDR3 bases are TGCGCCAGCAGCTTGGCGGGACGGTCCCTTAACTATGGCTACACCTTC.

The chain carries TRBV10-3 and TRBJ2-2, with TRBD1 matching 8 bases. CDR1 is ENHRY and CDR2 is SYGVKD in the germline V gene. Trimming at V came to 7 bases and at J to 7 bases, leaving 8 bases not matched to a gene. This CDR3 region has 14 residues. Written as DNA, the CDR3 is TGTGCCATCAAGGGACAGGAGATCGACGGGGAGCTGTTTTTT. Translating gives CAIKGQEIDGELFF.

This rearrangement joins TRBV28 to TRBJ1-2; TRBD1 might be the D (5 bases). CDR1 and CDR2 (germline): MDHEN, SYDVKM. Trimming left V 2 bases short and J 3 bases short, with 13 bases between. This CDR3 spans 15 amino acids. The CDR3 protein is CASSLTVRAYYGYTF. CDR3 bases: TGTGCCAGCAGTTTAACGGTCAGGGCGTACTATGGCTACACCTTC.

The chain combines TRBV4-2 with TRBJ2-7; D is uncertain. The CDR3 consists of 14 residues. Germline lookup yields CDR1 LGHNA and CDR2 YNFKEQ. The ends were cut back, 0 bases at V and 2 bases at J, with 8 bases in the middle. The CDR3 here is CASSQDYVPYEQYF. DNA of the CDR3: TGTGCCAGCAGCCAAGACTATGTCCCCTACGAGCAGTACTTC.

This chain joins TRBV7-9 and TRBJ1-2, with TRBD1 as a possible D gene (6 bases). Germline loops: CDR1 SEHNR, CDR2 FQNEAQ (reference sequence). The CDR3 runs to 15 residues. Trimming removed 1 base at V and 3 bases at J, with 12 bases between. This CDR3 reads CASSLGRGIDYGYTF. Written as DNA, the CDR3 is TGTGCCAGCAGCTTAGGTAGGGGGATCGACTATGGCTACACCTTC.

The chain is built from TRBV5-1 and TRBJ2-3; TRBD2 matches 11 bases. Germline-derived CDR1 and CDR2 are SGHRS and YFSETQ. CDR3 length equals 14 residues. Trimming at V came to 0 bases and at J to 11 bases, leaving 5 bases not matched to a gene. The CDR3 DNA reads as TGCGCCAGCAGCTTGGTTAGCGGGGGGGCCCAGCAGTATTTT. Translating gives CASSLVSGGAQQYF.

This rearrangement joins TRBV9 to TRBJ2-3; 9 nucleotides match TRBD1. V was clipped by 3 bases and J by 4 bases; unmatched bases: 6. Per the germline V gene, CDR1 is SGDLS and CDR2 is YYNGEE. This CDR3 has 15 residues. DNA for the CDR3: TGTGCCAGCAGCGGGGACAGGGCGGGGGCAGATACGCAGTATTTT. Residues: CASSGDRAGADTQYF.

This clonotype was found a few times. CDR3 residues: CASSQGRSYEQYV. Here the CDR3 DNA reads TGCGCCAGCAGTCAGGGGAGGTCCTACGAGCAGTACGTC. V gene TRBV23-1 combines with J gene TRBJ2-7; D might be TRBD2 (6 bases). TRBV23-1 is sorted into the ORF group, with uncertain function. Trimming shortened V by 3 bases and J by 1 base, and 7 bases separated the two germline ends. The CDR3 has 13 residues.

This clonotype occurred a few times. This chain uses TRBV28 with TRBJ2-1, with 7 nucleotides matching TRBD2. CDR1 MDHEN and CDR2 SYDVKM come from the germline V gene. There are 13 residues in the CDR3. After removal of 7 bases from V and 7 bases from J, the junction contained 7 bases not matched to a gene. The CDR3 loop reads CASTPAGNNEQFF. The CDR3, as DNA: TGTGCCAGCACTCCAGCGGGGAATAATGAGCAGTTCTTC.

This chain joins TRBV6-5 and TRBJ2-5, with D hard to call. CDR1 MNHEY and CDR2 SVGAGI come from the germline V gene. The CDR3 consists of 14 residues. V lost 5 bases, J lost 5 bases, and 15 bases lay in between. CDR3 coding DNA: TGTGCCAGCAGTGCCAGTACGCTGGGGGAGACCCAGTACTTC. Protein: CASSASTLGETQYF.

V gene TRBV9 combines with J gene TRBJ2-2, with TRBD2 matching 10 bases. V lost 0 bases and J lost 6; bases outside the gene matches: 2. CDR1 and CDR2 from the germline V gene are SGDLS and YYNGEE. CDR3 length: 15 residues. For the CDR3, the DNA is TGTGCCAGCAGCGTAGATGGACTAGCGGCCGGGGAGCTGTTTTTT. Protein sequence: CASSVDGLAAGELFF.

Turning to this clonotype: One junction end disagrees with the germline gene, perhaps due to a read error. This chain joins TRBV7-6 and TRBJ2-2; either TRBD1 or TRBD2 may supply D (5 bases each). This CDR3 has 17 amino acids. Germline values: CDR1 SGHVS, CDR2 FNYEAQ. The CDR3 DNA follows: TGTGCCAGCAGCTTAGCGCTGAGACAGACGGGCACCGGGGAGCTGTATTTT. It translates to CASSLALRQTGTGELYF. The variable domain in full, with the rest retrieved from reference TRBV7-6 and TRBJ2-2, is GAGVSQSPRYKVTKRGQDVALRCDPISGHVSLYWYRQALGQGPEFLTYFNYEAQQDKSGLPNDRFSAERPEGSISTLTIQRTEQRDSAMYRCASSLALRQTGTGELYFGEGSRLTVL.

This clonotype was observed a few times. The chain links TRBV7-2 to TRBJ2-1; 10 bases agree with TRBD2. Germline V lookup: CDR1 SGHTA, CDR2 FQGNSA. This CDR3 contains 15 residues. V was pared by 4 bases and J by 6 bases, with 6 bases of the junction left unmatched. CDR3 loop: CASSSSSGGLNEQFF. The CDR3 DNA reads TGTGCCAGCAGCTCCTCTAGCGGGGGCCTCAATGAGCAGTTCTTC.

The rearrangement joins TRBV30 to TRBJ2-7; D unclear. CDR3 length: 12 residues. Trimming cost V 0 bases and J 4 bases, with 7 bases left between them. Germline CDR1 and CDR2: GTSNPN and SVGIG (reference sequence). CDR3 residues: CAWSVGRYEQYF. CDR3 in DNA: TGTGCCTGGAGTGTAGGGCGGTACGAGCAGTACTTC.

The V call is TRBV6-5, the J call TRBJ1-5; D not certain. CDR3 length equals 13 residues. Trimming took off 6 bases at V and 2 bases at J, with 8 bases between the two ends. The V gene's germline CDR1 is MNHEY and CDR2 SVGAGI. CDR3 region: CASRPSGNQPQHF. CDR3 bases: TGTGCCAGCAGACCCTCCGGCAATCAGCCCCAGCATTTT.

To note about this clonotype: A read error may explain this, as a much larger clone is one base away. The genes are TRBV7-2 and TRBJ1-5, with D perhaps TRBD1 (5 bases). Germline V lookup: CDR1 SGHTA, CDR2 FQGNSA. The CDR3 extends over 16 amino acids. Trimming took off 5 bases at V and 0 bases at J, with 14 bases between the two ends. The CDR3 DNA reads TGTGCCAGCAGCAAATACATGGGGACTAGCAATCAGCCCCAGCATTTT. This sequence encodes CASSKYMGTSNQPQHF. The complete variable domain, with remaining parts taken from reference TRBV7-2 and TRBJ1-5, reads GAGVSQSPSNKVTEKGKDVELRCDPISGHTALYWYRQSLGQGLEFLIYFQGNSAPDKSGLPSDRFSAERTGGSVSTLTIQRTQQEDSAVYLCASSKYMGTSNQPQHFGDGTRLSIL.